These T cell receptor beta chains were read from a single sample in a study of T cell responses to AZD1222 COVID-19 vaccine. The data were produced by immunoSEQ multiplex PCR, yet TCRdb's version contains in-frame clones alone and is incomplete. The table shows over 100,000 clones, with just over 90% occurring only once. The specimen comprised peripheral blood, sampled on day 0 of AZD1222 vaccination. These receptor sequences come from an adult in good health. CDR3s include the opening cysteine and the closing phenylalanine or tryptophan. The D gene is left open where the match is weak. Clone size is not always given. Where it is, it says once, few, many or a class for expanded clones.

v_call,clone_size,j_call,d_call,cdr3_aa,cdr3_nt
TRBV19,.,TRBJ2-3,.,CASSIQSAQWADTQYF,TGTGCCAGTAGTATCCAATCGGCCCAGTGGGCAGATACGCAGTATTTT
TRBV9,.,TRBJ1-6,.,CASSGGEGTSYNSPLHF,TGTGCCAGCAGCGGGGGCGAGGGGACCTCCTATAATTCACCCCTCCACTTT
TRBV5-4,.,TRBJ1-1,.,CASSLAEGTEAFF,TGTGCCAGCAGCCTCGCGGAAGGCACTGAAGCTTTCTTT
TRBV9,.,TRBJ2-1,TRBD1,CASNPGQGGNEQFF,TGTGCCAGCAACCCGGGACAGGGGGGCAATGAGCAGTTCTTC
TRBV7-6,.,TRBJ1-4,TRBD1,CASSLRQGNAEKLFF,TGTGCCAGCAGCCTGAGACAGGGGAATGCAGAAAAACTGTTTTTT
TRBV19,.,TRBJ1-2,.,CASSMEARPGAGYTF,TGTGCCAGTAGTATGGAGGCGAGACCGGGCGCGGGCTACACCTTC
TRBV28,once,TRBJ2-7,.,CASNVLHEQYF,TGTGCCAGCAACGTCCTCCACGAGCAGTACTTC
TRBV7-3,.,TRBJ2-1,TRBD2,CASSPGGNEQFF,TGTGCCAGCAGCCCGGGGGGGAATGAGCAGTTCTTC
TRBV7-9,.,TRBJ2-7,.,CASSLEVRGHEQYF,TGTGCCAGCAGCTTAGAGGTAAGGGGCCACGAGCAGTACTTC
TRBV30,.,TRBJ1-2,TRBD1,CAWSIGTEYGYTF,TGTGCCTGGAGTATTGGGACAGAGTATGGCTACACCTTC
TRBV2,.,TRBJ2-5,.,CASSEYGGWETQYF,TGTGCCAGCAGTGAATACGGGGGCTGGGAGACCCAGTACTTC
TRBV19,.,TRBJ1-6,TRBD1,CASSPGTGVDNSPLHF,TGTGCCAGTAGCCCTGGGACAGGGGTTGATAATTCACCCCTCCACTTT
TRBV12-3/TRBV12-4,.,TRBJ2-2,.,CASSFRGPGELFF,TGTGCCAGCAGTTTTCGGGGACCCGGGGAGCTGTTTTTT